This T cell receptor (beta chain) comes out of a study of Ad26.COV2.S vaccination and SARS-CoV-2 variants. Study context: It was the COV1001 Ad26.COV2.S trial arm that included the donor. Doses of Ad26.COV2.S were injected into muscle once or twice, 56 days apart. Findings and limits, study-wide: Recipients given vaccine exceeded placebo recipients in spike-specific TCR breadth.

Trimming pared 0 bases from V and 0 bases from J, leaving 9 bases between. CDR1 and CDR2 from the germline V gene are SGHNT and YYREEE (reference sequence). The CDR3 is 16 residues long. The treatment here: roughly 18 received Ad26.COV2.S at low or high dose, single or two shots; roughly five received placebo; per-sample allocation not given. All samples were drawn on day 63, counting from the first vaccine or placebo injection. With regard to this clone: Its target is not known.

Only in-frame clones appear in the TCRdb table, and some are missing; sequencing was by immunoSEQ multiplex PCR. The sample records 400,000 to 450,000 clones, approximately 92% being singletons. The source of this sequence is a person between 18 and 59 years old who received the Ad26.COV2.S COVID-19 vaccine or a placebo. Sequencing used peripheral blood, obtained in a trial of Ad26.COV2.S vaccine versus placebo. V is TRBV5-4 and J is TRBJ1-4; D not resolved. The CDR3 coding sequence is TGTGCCAGCAGCTTGGCCGGGCCAACAACTAATGAAAAACTGTTTTTT. As protein: CASSLAGPTTNEKLFF.